This is a list of T cell receptor beta chains from one sample in a study of blood T cell repertoires in COVID-19. TCRdb's copy holds only in-frame clones and misses some; the assay was immunoSEQ multiplex PCR. Here the sample spans approximately 99,000 clones, around 83% being singletons. Sequencing was performed on peripheral blood. The receptor source for this set is a woman aged 55-69 years in a cohort sampled during active or convalescent COVID-19. Each CDR3 is given with its conserved first and last residue. Each record gives: J gene, clone size, V gene, CDR3 protein. Some rows have no size entry. The others give once, few or many, or a class for an expanded clone.

>TRBJ1-2|.|TRBV19
CASSRDRIYGYTF
>TRBJ2-5|.|TRBV3-1/TRBV3-2
CASSQEWSEARETQYF
>TRBJ1-6|.|TRBV15
CATSRVRSGTGPNSPLHF
>TRBJ1-1|.|TRBV5-1
CASSLELRGTEAFF
>TRBJ2-7|.|TRBV2
CASMGTGGISYEQYF
>TRBJ1-1|few|TRBV21-1
CASSKTTGLGNTEAFF
>TRBJ2-7|.|TRBV2
CASSEEGSWSEQYF
>TRBJ1-1|.|TRBV5-6
CASTISNTEAFF
>TRBJ2-6|.|TRBV28
CASSLGGRASGANVLTF
>TRBJ1-6|.|TRBV7-8
CASSLDGGPSSPLHF
>TRBJ2-7|few|TRBV10-2
CATRTGESSYEQYF
>TRBJ2-2|few|TRBV9
CASSVAGGYNTGELFF
>TRBJ2-1|.|TRBV11-2
CASSLVGAGGPGHNEQFF
>TRBJ1-6|once|TRBV6-1
CASSEARQGTSPLHF
>TRBJ1-4|.|TRBV19
CASSPFAGNGVFF
>TRBJ2-1|.|TRBV5-1
CASSSAGTGYNEQFF
>TRBJ1-2|.|TRBV28
CASRAPGQGNYGYTF
>TRBJ1-2|.|TRBV6-5
CASSYRQAIYGYTF
>TRBJ2-3|.|TRBV11-2
CASSSPSLRGTDTQYF
>TRBJ2-4|.|TRBV4-1
CASSQVVGGNTKNIQYF
>TRBJ2-1|.|TRBV10-3
CAINSAGPAYNEQFF
>TRBJ1-2|.|TRBV2
CASTEQNNYGYTF
>TRBJ2-1|.|TRBV30
CVAASYNEQFF
>TRBJ1-3|few|TRBV7-9
CASSLALGATGNTIYF
>TRBJ2-1|.|TRBV1
CTSSQDTTGDANEQFF
>TRBJ1-1|.|TRBV7-9
CASSTGQGGPQDYTEAFF
>TRBJ1-4|.|TRBV15
CATTSGTVNEKLFF
>TRBJ1-6|.|TRBV6-5
CASSYSRGSNSPLHF
>TRBJ1-2|.|TRBV5-4
CASSVDGFHGYTF
>TRBJ2-3|.|TRBV19
CASKARGGGDTQYF
>TRBJ2-5|.|TRBV5-1
CASSPMSGSETQYF
>TRBJ1-1|medium-sized|TRBV27
CASSFEGRGLAEAFF
>TRBJ2-5|.|TRBV5-8
CASSFGGGETQYF
>TRBJ2-1|.|TRBV5-4
CASSLETISYNEQFF
>TRBJ2-5|.|TRBV18
CASSPEETQYF
>TRBJ2-7|.|TRBV7-8
CASSPRTGGHEQYF
>TRBJ2-7|.|TRBV6-5
CASATGTGYGEQYF
>TRBJ1-1|.|TRBV7-9
CASSSLRDRGTEAFF